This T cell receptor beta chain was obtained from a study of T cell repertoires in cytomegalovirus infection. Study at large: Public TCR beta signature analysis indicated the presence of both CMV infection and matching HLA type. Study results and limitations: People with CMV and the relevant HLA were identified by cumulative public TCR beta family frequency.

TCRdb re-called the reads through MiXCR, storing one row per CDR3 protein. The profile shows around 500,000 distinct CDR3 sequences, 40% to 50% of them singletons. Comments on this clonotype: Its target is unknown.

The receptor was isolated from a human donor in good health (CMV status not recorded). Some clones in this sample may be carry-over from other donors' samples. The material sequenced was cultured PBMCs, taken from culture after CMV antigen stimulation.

The CDR3 region has the DNA TGTGCCAGTAGTATCCCCGGGGGAAACATTCAGTACTTC. It translates to CASSIPGGNIQYF. The chain has TRBV19 and TRBJ2-4; TRBD2 is a possible D gene (6 bases). V was cut by 3 bases and J by 6 bases, with 9 bases left in between. CDR1 and CDR2 (germline): LNHDA, SQIVND (reference sequence). The CDR3 consists of 13 residues.